The 29 T cell receptor beta chains below were found in one sample sequenced in a study of CD8+ T cells in alopecia areata. Isolated RNA was reverse transcribed into cDNA used as the sequencing template. Assay used: immunoSEQ multiplex PCR; TCRdb lists only in-frame clones, some missing. Of 160,000 or so clones listed, roughly 65% are singletons. Treatment of the sample: oral pan-JAK inhibitor, 5-10 mg twice daily. Sequenced material: CD4+ T cells sorted from blood, taken at week 4, from a patient treated with tofacitinib. Every receptor here comes from a human donor with alopecia areata.

The chain has TRBV20-1 and TRBJ2-5; D unresolved. The CDR3 is 11 amino acids. With 3 bases removed from V and 1 base from J, the gap between germline ends came to 3 bases. Germline values: CDR1 DFQATT, CDR2 SNEGSKA (reference sequence). CDR3 loop: CSARSQETQYF. Written as DNA, the CDR3 is TGCAGTGCTAGGTCCCAAGAGACCCAGTACTTC.

The V and J genes are TRBV30 and TRBJ1-4, with D possibly matching TRBD1 (5 bases). Germline V gene lookup returns CDR1 GTSNPN and CDR2 SVGIG (reference sequence). V was shortened by 3 bases and J by 2 bases, with 16 bases between the two germline ends. The length of the CDR3 is 16 residues. Written as DNA, the CDR3 is TGTGCCTGGAGCTCCCACGGGGGGTGGACTAATGAAAAACTGTTTTTT. It specifies CAWSSHGGWTNEKLFF. The variable domain in full, with the rest retrieved from reference TRBV30 and TRBJ1-4, is SQTIHQWPATLVQPVGSPLSLECTVEGTSNPNLYWYRQAAGRGLQLLFYSVGIGQISSEVPQNLSASRPQDRQFILSSKKLLLSDSGFYLCAWSSHGGWTNEKLFFGSGTQLSVL.

This clone was detected a few times. This chain uses TRBV10-3 with TRBJ2-7; 9 bases fit TRBD1. CDR1 and CDR2 from the germline V gene are ENHRY and SYGVKD. The CDR3 sequence is 14 residues long. After removal of 7 bases from V and 4 bases from J, the junction contained 8 bases not matched to a gene. The CDR3 DNA follows: TGTGCCATCACCATTGACAGGGGGGGGTACGAGCAGTACTTC. Protein sequence: CAITIDRGGYEQYF.

The genes are TRBV27 and TRBJ1-2; D is perhaps TRBD1 (6 bases). V was cut by 7 bases and J by 2 bases, with 8 bases left in between. The CDR3 extends over 12 amino acids. Germline V CDR1 and CDR2: MNHEY, SMNVEV (reference sequence). The CDR3, as DNA: TGTGCCAGCATGGACAGAAACTATGGCTACACCTTC. The encoded protein is CASMDRNYGYTF.

This clone has only a few counts. The chain links TRBV29-1 to TRBJ2-1, with D unclear. The germline CDR1 and CDR2 sequences are SQVTM and ANQGSEA. With 2 bases removed from V and 6 bases from J, the gap between germline ends came to 14 bases. The CDR3 length is 14 residues. The CDR3 nucleotides read TGCAGCGTTGAACCCAGTCCCGAGACCAATGAGCAGTTCTTC. Protein product: CSVEPSPETNEQFF.

The V and J genes are TRBV7-2 and TRBJ1-3, with TRBD1 matching 7 bases. V lost 7 bases to trimming and J lost 1 base; unmatched junction nucleotides: 7. CDR1 is SGHTA, CDR2 FQGNSA, per germline. This CDR3 contains 15 residues. The CDR3: CASKWAGGSGNTIYF. As DNA, the CDR3 is TGTGCCAGCAAGTGGGCAGGGGGTTCTGGAAACACCATATATTTT. Combining the CDR3 with reference TRBV7-2 and TRBJ1-3 gives the whole variable domain GAGVSQSPSNKVTEKGKDVELRCDPISGHTALYWYRQSLGQGLEFLIYFQGNSAPDKSGLPSDRFSAERTGGSVSTLTIQRTQQEDSAVYLCASKWAGGSGNTIYFGEGSWLTVV.

This clone was detected a few times. In nucleotides, the CDR3 is TGTGCCAGCTCCCCGCCAGGGTTGGACACCATATATTTT. The encoded protein is CASSPPGLDTIYF. The gene calls are TRBV27 and TRBJ1-3, with D maybe TRBD1 (5 bases). Germline loops: CDR1 MNHEY, CDR2 SMNVEV (reference sequence). V lost 8 bases to trimming and J lost 8 bases, with 16 bases between them. This CDR3 region has 13 residues.

This chain links TRBV4-3 with TRBJ2-7; the D gene is possibly TRBD2 (6 bases). V was trimmed by 0 bases and J by 6 bases, leaving 12 bases between them. The V gene's germline CDR1 is LGHNA and CDR2 YSLEER. The CDR3 runs to 14 residues. This CDR3 reads CASSQDRGLGEQYF. CDR3 DNA: TGCGCCAGCAGCCAAGATCGGGGGTTGGGCGAGCAGTACTTC.

The chain carries TRBV11-2 and TRBJ1-2; D remains unclear. Trimming stripped 5 bases from V and 0 bases from J, with 4 bases between. The CDR3 is made up of 12 amino acids. The germline gives CDR1 SGHAT, CDR2 FQNNGV. CDR3: CASSHSNYGYTF. CDR3 sequence (DNA): TGTGCCAGCAGCCATTCTAACTATGGCTACACCTTC. Complete variable domain (other parts from reference TRBV11-2 and TRBJ1-2): EAGVAQSPRYKIIEKRQSVAFWCNPISGHATLYWYQQILGQGPKLLIQFQNNGVVDDSQLPKDRFSAERLKGVDSTLKIQPAKLEDSAVYLCASSHSNYGYTFGSGTRLTVV.

The chain carries TRBV6-5 and TRBJ2-5; TRBD2 matches 10 bases. This CDR3 has 15 residues. The germline V gene has CDR1 MNHEY and CDR2 SVGAGI. V was pared by 6 bases and J by 2 bases, with 6 bases of the junction left unmatched. CDR3 in amino acids: CASRPALAGQETQYF. In DNA form, the CDR3 reads TGTGCCAGCAGGCCGGCACTAGCGGGGCAAGAGACCCAGTACTTC.

The CDR3, as DNA: TGTGCCAGCGGGAGGGAAACAGATACGCAGTATTTT. It is translated as CASGRETDTQYF. The chain combines TRBV2 with TRBJ2-3; TRBD2 matches at 7 bases. V lost 8 bases to trimming and J lost 3 bases; unmatched junction nucleotides: 2. The CDR3 has 12 residues. Germline assignment: CDR1 SNHLY and CDR2 FYNNEI.

The rearrangement joins TRBV19 to TRBJ1-2; D is unresolved. The germline V and J ends were trimmed by 3 bases and 8 bases, with 13 bases remaining between them. The CDR3 consists of 13 residues. CDR1 and CDR2 (germline): LNHDA, SQIVND (reference sequence). The CDR3 nucleotides are TGTGCCAGTAGTATGTGGGGAGAGGACGGCTACACCTTC. Residues: CASSMWGEDGYTF.

The chain joins TRBV5-1 to TRBJ2-5; TRBD2 agrees at 11 bases. The V gene's germline CDR1 is SGHRS and CDR2 YFSETQ. The CDR3 is made up of 17 amino acids. The ends lost 3 bases at V and 0 bases at J; junction bases unmatched: 7. The DNA for the CDR3 is TGCGCCAGCAGCTCCACCACTAGCGGGGGACACCAAGAGACCCAGTACTTC. It translates to CASSSTTSGGHQETQYF.

This clone was observed once. The V call is TRBV6-5, the J call TRBJ2-1, with 10 bases matching TRBD2. This CDR3 contains 13 residues. CDR1 is MNHEY, CDR2 SVGAGI, per germline. V was clipped by 6 bases and J by 4 bases; unmatched bases: 0. In DNA form, the CDR3 reads TGTGCCAGCAGACTAGCGGGGTACAATGAGCAGTTCTTC. Its translation: CASRLAGYNEQFF.

The chain combines TRBV9 with TRBJ1-5; no clear D. V dropped 5 bases and J dropped 2 bases, with 11 bases sitting between them. The germline V gene has CDR1 SGDLS and CDR2 YYNGEE. This CDR3 has 14 residues. The CDR3 nucleotides read TGTGCCAGCAGTCCGCAGGTTGGCAATCAGCCCCAGCATTTT. Translation gives CASSPQVGNQPQHF.

The chain uses TRBV30 and TRBJ1-6; D remains unclear. This CDR3 is 13 amino acids long. V shed 4 bases and J shed 7 bases, with 11 bases lying between them. CDR1 is GTSNPN and CDR2 is SVGIG in the germline V gene (reference sequence). CDR3 loop: CAWTIGANSPLHF. The CDR3 nucleotides read TGTGCCTGGACCATTGGTGCAAATTCACCCCTCCACTTT. The whole variable domain, remainder taken from reference TRBV30 and TRBJ1-6, is SQTIHQWPATLVQPVGSPLSLECTVEGTSNPNLYWYRQAAGRGLQLLFYSVGIGQISSEVPQNLSASRPQDRQFILSSKKLLLSDSGFYLCAWTIGANSPLHFGNGTRLTVT.

The J gene is TRBJ1-1, the V gene TRBV5-6, with TRBD1 matching over 7 bases. The CDR3 runs to 14 residues. Losses at the gene ends were 4 bases for V and 1 base for J; bases not matched to a gene: 4. Germline CDR1 SGHDT, CDR2 YYEEEE. The CDR3 DNA follows: TGTGCCAGCAGCCTGGGACAGCCGAACACTGAAGCTTTCTTT. It is translated as CASSLGQPNTEAFF.

This chain joins TRBV29-1 and TRBJ1-5; the D gene is possibly TRBD1 (6 bases). This CDR3 is built from 13 residues. Per the germline V gene, CDR1 is SQVTM and CDR2 is ANQGSEA. Trimming removed 6 bases from V and 5 bases from J, with 14 bases in between. In DNA, the CDR3 is TGCAGCGTAACACAGGGTTTATATCAGCCCCAGCATTTT. Residues: CSVTQGLYQPQHF. The complete variable domain, with remaining parts taken from reference TRBV29-1 and TRBJ1-5, reads SAVISQKPSRDICQRGTSLTIQCQVDSQVTMMFWYRQQPGQSLTLIATANQGSEATYESGFVIDKFPISRPNLTFSTLTVSNMSPEDSSIYLCSVTQGLYQPQHFGDGTRLSIL.

The rearrangement uses TRBV30 and TRBJ1-1; TRBD1 is a possible D gene (6 bases). The CDR3 extends over 14 amino acids. V was shortened by 4 bases and J by 1 base, with 13 bases between the two germline ends. Germline assignment: CDR1 GTSNPN and CDR2 SVGIG (reference sequence). CDR3 bases: TGTGCCTGGACCCGGGGGGGCAGGAACACTGAAGCTTTCTTT. This translates into CAWTRGGRNTEAFF.

This clone is a singleton in its sample. The J gene is TRBJ1-1, the V gene TRBV29-1; 8 bases match TRBD1. This CDR3 is 11 amino acids long. CDR1 is SQVTM and CDR2 is ANQGSEA in the germline V gene. With 8 bases clipped from V and 7 bases from J, the junction kept 6 bases outside the gene matches. This CDR3 is CSLGTGDEAFF. DNA for the CDR3: TGCAGCCTTGGGACAGGAGATGAAGCTTTCTTT.

The chain joins TRBV5-6 to TRBJ2-2; 8 bases are shared with TRBD1. Germline V gene data show CDR1 as SGHDT and CDR2 as YYEEEE. Losses at the gene ends were 2 bases for V and 6 bases for J; bases not matched to a gene: 6. There are 15 residues in the CDR3. CDR3: CASSFGRGRAGELFF. The CDR3 DNA reads TGTGCCAGCAGCTTTGGCAGGGGGCGCGCCGGGGAGCTGTTTTTT.

The chain recombines TRBV7-8 with TRBJ1-4; 8 nucleotides align to TRBD1. CDR1 and CDR2 from the germline V gene are SGHVS and FQNEAQ. V gave up 5 bases and J gave up 8 bases; unmatched junction bases: 7. This CDR3 has 14 residues. The CDR3 sequence: CASSPQGAYEKLFF. The CDR3 DNA follows: TGTGCCAGCAGCCCTCAGGGGGCGTACGAAAAACTGTTTTTT.

The chain couples TRBV27 to TRBJ2-5; D remains unclear. The germline V gene encodes CDR1 MNHEY and CDR2 SMNVEV (reference sequence). This CDR3 is 14 amino acids long. Trimming shortened V by 5 bases and J by 0 bases, and 10 bases separated the two germline ends. In nucleotides, the CDR3 is TGTGCCAGCAGTCCCCGTCCGTACCAAGAGACCCAGTACTTC. Translated: CASSPRPYQETQYF.

The V call is TRBV7-2, the J call TRBJ2-4; no definite D call. Germline values: CDR1 SGHTA, CDR2 FQGNSA. The length of the CDR3 is 16 residues. Trimming stripped 2 bases from V and 0 bases from J, with 11 bases between. The CDR3 DNA sequence: TGTGCCAGCAGCTTATACGCCGACCTAGCCAAAAACATTCAGTACTTC. It codes for CASSLYADLAKNIQYF.

The V and J genes are TRBV27 and TRBJ2-5, with a tentative D call TRBD1 (6 bases). CDR3 length: 15 amino acids. V was trimmed by 5 bases and J by 2 bases, leaving 15 bases between them. In germline, CDR1 is MNHEY, CDR2 SMNVEV (reference sequence). The CDR3 nucleotides read TGTGCCAGCAGTGGCGCCGGTCAGGGGCAAGAGACCCAGTACTTC. Translation: CASSGAGQGQETQYF.

The gene calls are TRBV4-3 and TRBJ1-2, with D uncertain. Trimming left V 0 bases short and J 4 bases short, with 12 bases between. CDR3 length: 15 residues. Germline-derived CDR1 and CDR2 are LGHNA and YSLEER. CDR3 nucleotide sequence: TGCGCCAGCAGCCAAGACGATAGAGATTTCTATGGCTACACCTTC. Translating gives CASSQDDRDFYGYTF.

This clone was observed a single time. The chain combines TRBV5-1 with TRBJ2-1; D possibly corresponds to TRBD1 (7 bases). Deletions cut 4 bases from V and 8 bases from J, with 13 bases between. The CDR3 totals 13 residues. Germline lookup yields CDR1 SGHRS and CDR2 YFSETQ. In nucleotides, the CDR3 is TGCGCCAGCAGCATTGCAGGGGGGCATGAGCAGTTCTTC. Its protein product is CASSIAGGHEQFF.

The gene calls are TRBV7-2 and TRBJ1-2, with TRBD1 matching over 10 bases. Germline-derived CDR1 and CDR2 are SGHTA and FQGNSA. V trimming: 5 bases; J trimming: 6 bases; junction bases outside the gene matches: 6. The CDR3 contains 14 residues. DNA for the CDR3: TGTGCCAGCAGCCGAACGACAGGGGGCCATGGCTACACCTTC. Its protein is CASSRTTGGHGYTF.

V gene TRBV4-2 combines with J gene TRBJ2-5, with TRBD1 identical over 9 bases. Germline values: CDR1 LGHNA, CDR2 YNFKEQ. This CDR3 is 18 amino acids long. Trimming at V came to 0 bases and at J to 1 base, leaving 9 bases not matched to a gene. The CDR3 DNA reads TGTGCCAGCAGCCAAGATCAGGGACAGGGCTCGGGCCAAGAGACCCAGTACTTC. Protein product: CASSQDQGQGSGQETQYF.